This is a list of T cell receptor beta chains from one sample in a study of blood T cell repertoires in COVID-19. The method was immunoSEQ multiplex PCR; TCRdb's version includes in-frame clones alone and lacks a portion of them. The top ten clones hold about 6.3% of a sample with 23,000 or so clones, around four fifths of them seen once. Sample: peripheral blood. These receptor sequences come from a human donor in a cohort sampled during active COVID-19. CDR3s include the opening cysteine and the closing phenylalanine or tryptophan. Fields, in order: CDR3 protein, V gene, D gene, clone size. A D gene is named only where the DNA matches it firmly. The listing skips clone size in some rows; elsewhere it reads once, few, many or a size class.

CDR3 protein: CASSPQGTQYEQYF
V gene: TRBV5-1
D gene: -
clone size: -

CDR3 protein: CASSLAGRNQPQHF
V gene: TRBV7-8
D gene: -
clone size: -

CDR3 protein: CASSPGTGEAYQPQHF
V gene: TRBV7-8
D gene: -
clone size: -

CDR3 protein: CATSGRTGTRDTGELFF
V gene: TRBV15
D gene: TRBD2
clone size: -

CDR3 protein: CASSQYVDRGDYEQYF
V gene: TRBV3-1/TRBV3-2
D gene: TRBD1
clone size: -

CDR3 protein: CASSLVVAAGELFF
V gene: TRBV7-8
D gene: -
clone size: -

CDR3 protein: CASSEQGVRGYTF
V gene: TRBV25-1
D gene: TRBD1
clone size: -

CDR3 protein: CASSSGTGDNYGYTF
V gene: TRBV5-8
D gene: TRBD1
clone size: -

CDR3 protein: CASTPGVGGYTF
V gene: TRBV7-2
D gene: -
clone size: few

CDR3 protein: CASSEGLASGARLNEQFF
V gene: TRBV6-1
D gene: TRBD2
clone size: once

CDR3 protein: CASSGGGNSYEQYF
V gene: TRBV7-9
D gene: TRBD2
clone size: -

CDR3 protein: CASGVGGETQYF
V gene: TRBV19
D gene: -
clone size: -

CDR3 protein: CASSARLAGTTDTQYF
V gene: TRBV7-2
D gene: TRBD2
clone size: -

CDR3 protein: CASSLPGSSYNEQFF
V gene: TRBV5-5
D gene: -
clone size: -

CDR3 protein: CASSVGGTALREQYF
V gene: TRBV5-6
D gene: TRBD2
clone size: once

CDR3 protein: CASSLGGSNQPQHF
V gene: TRBV5-6
D gene: -
clone size: -

CDR3 protein: CASSLASGTGGELFF
V gene: TRBV7-6
D gene: -
clone size: -

CDR3 protein: CAWSQQTNYGYTF
V gene: TRBV30
D gene: -
clone size: -

CDR3 protein: CASSLQGANYEQYF
V gene: TRBV27
D gene: TRBD1
clone size: few

CDR3 protein: CASSTQGNQPQHF
V gene: TRBV12-3/TRBV12-4
D gene: -
clone size: -

CDR3 protein: CSVVQGLKGTF
V gene: TRBV29-1
D gene: -
clone size: -

CDR3 protein: CSAPGAGDEQFF
V gene: TRBV29-1
D gene: -
clone size: -

CDR3 protein: CASSVARGYSGNTIYF
V gene: TRBV9
D gene: -
clone size: -

CDR3 protein: CSVGAAGGNGELFF
V gene: TRBV29-1
D gene: TRBD2
clone size: -

CDR3 protein: CASSTRDSEQFF
V gene: TRBV6-2/TRBV6-3
D gene: TRBD1
clone size: once

CDR3 protein: CASRPTGPNQPQHF
V gene: TRBV7-9
D gene: -
clone size: -

CDR3 protein: CASSLGQGDYGYTF
V gene: TRBV5-6
D gene: TRBD1
clone size: -

CDR3 protein: CASSLASGGVSTDTQYF
V gene: TRBV5-4
D gene: TRBD2
clone size: once

CDR3 protein: CASSQRGGDGELFF
V gene: TRBV3-1/TRBV3-2
D gene: -
clone size: -

CDR3 protein: CAWNRGLNTEAFF
V gene: TRBV30
D gene: TRBD1
clone size: -

CDR3 protein: CASSHGPSGASSTDTQYF
V gene: TRBV4-1
D gene: TRBD2
clone size: -

CDR3 protein: CASSRDTNTEAFF
V gene: TRBV14
D gene: -
clone size: few

CDR3 protein: CASSFEDGYTF
V gene: TRBV28
D gene: -
clone size: -

CDR3 protein: CASSQTSGGTDTQYF
V gene: TRBV7-2
D gene: TRBD2
clone size: -

CDR3 protein: CASSLTGRITDTQYF
V gene: TRBV11-2
D gene: -
clone size: once

CDR3 protein: CASTLGQAYGYTF
V gene: TRBV19
D gene: TRBD1
clone size: -

CDR3 protein: CATQTGQNMGEKLFF
V gene: TRBV6-5
D gene: -
clone size: -

CDR3 protein: CASRDLSGAGEAFF
V gene: TRBV6-5
D gene: -
clone size: once

CDR3 protein: CASSNEAETQYF
V gene: TRBV4-2
D gene: -
clone size: -

CDR3 protein: CASSRDSLSYEQYF
V gene: TRBV9
D gene: TRBD1
clone size: -

CDR3 protein: CASSISGNQPQHF
V gene: TRBV19
D gene: -
clone size: medium-sized

CDR3 protein: CASSDLISLQEQYF
V gene: TRBV6-1
D gene: -
clone size: -

CDR3 protein: CASSRGGLVHSYNEQFF
V gene: TRBV4-1
D gene: -
clone size: -

CDR3 protein: CASYEQGQSDTQYF
V gene: TRBV6-5
D gene: -
clone size: -

CDR3 protein: CASSPEKRTGGTDTQYF
V gene: TRBV5-1
D gene: TRBD1
clone size: -

CDR3 protein: CSARTENIQYF
V gene: TRBV20-1
D gene: -
clone size: -